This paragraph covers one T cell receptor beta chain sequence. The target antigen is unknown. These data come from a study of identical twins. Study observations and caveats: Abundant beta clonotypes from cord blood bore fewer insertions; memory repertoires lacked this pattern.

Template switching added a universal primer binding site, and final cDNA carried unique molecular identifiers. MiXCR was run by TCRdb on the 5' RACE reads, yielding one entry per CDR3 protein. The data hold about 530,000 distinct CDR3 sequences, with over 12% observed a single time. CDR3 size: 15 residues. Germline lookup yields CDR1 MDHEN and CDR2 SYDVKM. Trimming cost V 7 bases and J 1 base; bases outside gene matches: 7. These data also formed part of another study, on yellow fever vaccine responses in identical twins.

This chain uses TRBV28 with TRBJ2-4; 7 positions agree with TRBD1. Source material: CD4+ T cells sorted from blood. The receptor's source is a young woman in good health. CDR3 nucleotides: TGTGCCAGCACAATTCCGGGACAGGCCAAAAACATTCAGTACTTC. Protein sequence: CASTIPGQAKNIQYF.